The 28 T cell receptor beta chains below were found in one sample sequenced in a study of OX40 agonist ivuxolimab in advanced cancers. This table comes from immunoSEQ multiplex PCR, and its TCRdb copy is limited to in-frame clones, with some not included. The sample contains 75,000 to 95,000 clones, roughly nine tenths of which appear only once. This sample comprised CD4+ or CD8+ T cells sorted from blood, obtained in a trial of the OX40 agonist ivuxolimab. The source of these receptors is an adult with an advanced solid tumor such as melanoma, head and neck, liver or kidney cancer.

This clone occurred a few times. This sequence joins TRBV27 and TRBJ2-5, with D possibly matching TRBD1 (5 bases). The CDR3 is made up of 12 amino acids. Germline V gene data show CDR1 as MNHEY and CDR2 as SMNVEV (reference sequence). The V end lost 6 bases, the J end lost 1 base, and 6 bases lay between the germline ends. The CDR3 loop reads CASRGPQETQYF. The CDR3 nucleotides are TGTGCCAGCAGGGGGCCCCAAGAGACCCAGTACTTC.

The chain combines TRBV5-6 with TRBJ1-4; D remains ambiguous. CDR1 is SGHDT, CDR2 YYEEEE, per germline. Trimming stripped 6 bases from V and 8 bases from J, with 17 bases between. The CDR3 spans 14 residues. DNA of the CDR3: TGTGCCAGCATCAACCGGGCCCGTTCAGAAAAACTGTTTTTT. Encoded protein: CASINRARSEKLFF.

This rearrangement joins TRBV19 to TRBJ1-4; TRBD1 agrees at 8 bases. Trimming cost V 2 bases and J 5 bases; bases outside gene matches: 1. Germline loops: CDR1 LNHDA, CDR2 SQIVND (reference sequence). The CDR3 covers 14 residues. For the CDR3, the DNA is TGTGCCAGTAGTATACAGGGGGCGAATGAAAAACTGTTTTTT. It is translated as CASSIQGANEKLFF.

CDR3 region: CASSFSGAGTGSNEQFF. CDR3 nucleotides: TGCGCCAGCAGCTTTAGTGGGGCCGGGACAGGGTCGAATGAGCAGTTCTTC. The chain joins TRBV5-1 to TRBJ2-1, with 9 bases aligning to TRBD1. The V segment lost 2 bases and the J segment 7 bases; nucleotides outside the gene matches: 13. Germline CDR1 reads SGHRS; CDR2 reads YFSETQ. The CDR3 runs to 17 residues.

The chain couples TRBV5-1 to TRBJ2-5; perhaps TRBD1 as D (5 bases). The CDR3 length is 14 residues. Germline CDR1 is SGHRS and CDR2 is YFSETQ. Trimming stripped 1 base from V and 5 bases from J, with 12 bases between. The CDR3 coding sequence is TGCGCCAGCAGCTTGAATGTCCAGGGCGAGACCCAGTACTTC. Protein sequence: CASSLNVQGETQYF.

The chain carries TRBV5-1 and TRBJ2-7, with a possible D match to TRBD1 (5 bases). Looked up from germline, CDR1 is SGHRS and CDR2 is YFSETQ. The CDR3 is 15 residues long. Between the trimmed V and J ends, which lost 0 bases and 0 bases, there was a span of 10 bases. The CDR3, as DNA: TGCGCCAGCAGCTTGGAAGCAGGGTACTCCTACGAGCAGTACTTC. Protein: CASSLEAGYSYEQYF.

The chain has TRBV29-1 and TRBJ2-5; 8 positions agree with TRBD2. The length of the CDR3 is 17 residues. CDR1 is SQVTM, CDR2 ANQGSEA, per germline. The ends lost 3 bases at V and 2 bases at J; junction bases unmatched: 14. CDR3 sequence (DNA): TGCAGCGTTGATGGATTACTGGCGGGAGGATCTCAAGAGACCCAGTACTTC. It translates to CSVDGLLAGGSQETQYF.

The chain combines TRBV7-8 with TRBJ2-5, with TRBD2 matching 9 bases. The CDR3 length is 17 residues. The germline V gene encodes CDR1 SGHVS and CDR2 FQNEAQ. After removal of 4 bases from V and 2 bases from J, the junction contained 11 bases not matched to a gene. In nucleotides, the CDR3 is TGTGCCAGCAGCTCAATCCCGCGGGGGGGGAAACAAGAGACCCAGTACTTC. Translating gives CASSSIPRGGKQETQYF.

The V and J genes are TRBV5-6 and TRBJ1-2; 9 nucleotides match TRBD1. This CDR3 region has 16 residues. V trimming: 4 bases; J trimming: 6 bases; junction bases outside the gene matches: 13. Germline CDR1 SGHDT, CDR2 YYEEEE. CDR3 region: CASSSTGTGIRDGYTF. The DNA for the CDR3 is TGTGCCAGCAGCAGCACCGGGACAGGGATTCGCGATGGCTACACCTTC.

The CDR3 DNA sequence: TGTGCCACCAGCAGAGATGAGGGAACGGGAGGGCTCCACGAGCAGTACTTC. Protein product: CATSRDEGTGGLHEQYF. V is TRBV15 and J is TRBJ2-7; 8 nucleotides agree with TRBD2. V was pared by 0 bases and J by 5 bases, with 12 bases of the junction left unmatched. CDR1 is LNHNV and CDR2 is YYDKDF in the germline V gene (reference sequence). The CDR3 extends over 17 amino acids.

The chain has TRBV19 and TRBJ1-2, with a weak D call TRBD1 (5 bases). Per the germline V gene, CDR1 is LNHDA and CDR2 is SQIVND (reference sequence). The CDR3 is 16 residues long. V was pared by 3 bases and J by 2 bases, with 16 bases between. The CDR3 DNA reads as TGTGCCAGTAGTATTTCATATCGGGAGGGGAACTATGGCTACACCTTC. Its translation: CASSISYREGNYGYTF.

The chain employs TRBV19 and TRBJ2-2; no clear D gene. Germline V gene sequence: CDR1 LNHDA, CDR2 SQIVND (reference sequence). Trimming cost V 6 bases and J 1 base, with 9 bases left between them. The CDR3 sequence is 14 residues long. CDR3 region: CASRQLLNTGELFF. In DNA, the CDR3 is TGTGCCAGTAGACAACTGCTGAACACCGGGGAGCTGTTTTTT.

CDR3 protein: CASSALAGDTDTQYF. As DNA, the CDR3 is TGCGCCAGCAGCGCACTAGCGGGAGACACAGATACGCAGTATTTT. The genes are TRBV5-1 and TRBJ2-3, with TRBD2 matching over 11 bases. There are 15 residues in the CDR3. Germline loops: CDR1 SGHRS, CDR2 YFSETQ. Trimming removed 4 bases from V and 2 bases from J; junction bases left unmatched: 3.

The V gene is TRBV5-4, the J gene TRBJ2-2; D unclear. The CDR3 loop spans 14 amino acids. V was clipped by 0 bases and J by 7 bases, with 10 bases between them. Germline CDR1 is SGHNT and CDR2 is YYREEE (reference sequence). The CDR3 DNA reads TGTGCCAGCAGCTTGGCCAGAGCTGGCGGGGAGCTGTTTTTT. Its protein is CASSLARAGGELFF. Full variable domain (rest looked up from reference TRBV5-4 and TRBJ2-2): ETGVTQSPTHLIKTRGQQVTLRCSSQSGHNTVSWYQQALGQGPQFIFQYYREEENGRGNFPPRFSGLQFPNYSSELNVNALELDDSALYLCASSLARAGGELFFGEGSRLTVL.

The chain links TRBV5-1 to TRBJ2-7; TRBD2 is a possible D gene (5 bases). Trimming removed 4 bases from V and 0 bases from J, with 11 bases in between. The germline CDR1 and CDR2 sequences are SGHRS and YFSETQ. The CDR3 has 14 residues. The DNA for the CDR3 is TGCGCCAGCAGCCCCGGACTTGCCTCCTACGAGCAGTACTTC. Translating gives CASSPGLASYEQYF.

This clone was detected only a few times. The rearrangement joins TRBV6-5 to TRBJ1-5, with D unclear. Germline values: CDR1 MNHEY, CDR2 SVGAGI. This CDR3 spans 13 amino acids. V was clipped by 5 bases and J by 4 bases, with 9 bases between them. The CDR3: CASSLDGNQPQHF. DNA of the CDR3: TGTGCCAGCAGTCTGGACGGGAATCAGCCCCAGCATTTT.

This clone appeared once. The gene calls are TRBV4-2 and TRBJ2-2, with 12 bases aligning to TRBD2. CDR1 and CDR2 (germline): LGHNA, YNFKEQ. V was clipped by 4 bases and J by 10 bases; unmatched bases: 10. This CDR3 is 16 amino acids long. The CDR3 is CASSRPPSGGDQELFF. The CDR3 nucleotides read TGTGCCAGCAGCCGACCTCCTAGCGGGGGGGACCAGGAGCTGTTTTTT.

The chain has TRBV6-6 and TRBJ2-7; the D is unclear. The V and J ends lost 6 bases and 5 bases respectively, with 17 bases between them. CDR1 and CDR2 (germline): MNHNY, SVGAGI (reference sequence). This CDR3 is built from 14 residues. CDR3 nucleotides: TGTGCCAGCAGGCGGAAAGTCAACGGCGACGAGCAGTACTTC. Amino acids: CASRRKVNGDEQYF.

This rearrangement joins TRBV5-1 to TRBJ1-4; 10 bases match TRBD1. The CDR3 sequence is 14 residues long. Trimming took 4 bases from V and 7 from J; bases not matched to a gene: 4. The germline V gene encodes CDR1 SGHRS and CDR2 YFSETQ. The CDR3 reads CASSKGQGGEKLFF. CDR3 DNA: TGCGCCAGCAGCAAAGGACAGGGGGGTGAAAAACTGTTTTTT.

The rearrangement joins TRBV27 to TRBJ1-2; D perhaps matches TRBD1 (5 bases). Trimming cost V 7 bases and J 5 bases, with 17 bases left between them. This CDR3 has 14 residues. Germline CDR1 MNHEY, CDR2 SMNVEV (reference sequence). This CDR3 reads CASKTQQGRYGYTF. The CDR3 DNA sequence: TGTGCCAGCAAAACACAGCAGGGACGATATGGCTACACCTTC.

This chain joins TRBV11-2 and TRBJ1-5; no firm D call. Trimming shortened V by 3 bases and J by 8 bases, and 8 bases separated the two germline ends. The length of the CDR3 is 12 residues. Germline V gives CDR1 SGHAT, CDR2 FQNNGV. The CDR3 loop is CASSFAKEPQHF. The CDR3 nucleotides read TGTGCCAGCAGCTTCGCCAAGGAGCCCCAGCATTTT.

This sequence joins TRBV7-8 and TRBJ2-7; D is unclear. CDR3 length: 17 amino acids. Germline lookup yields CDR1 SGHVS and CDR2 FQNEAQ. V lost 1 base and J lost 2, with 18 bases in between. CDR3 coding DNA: TGTGCCAGCAGCTTAGGATGGGGTTCGGGCCTCACCTACGAGCAGTACTTC. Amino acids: CASSLGWGSGLTYEQYF.

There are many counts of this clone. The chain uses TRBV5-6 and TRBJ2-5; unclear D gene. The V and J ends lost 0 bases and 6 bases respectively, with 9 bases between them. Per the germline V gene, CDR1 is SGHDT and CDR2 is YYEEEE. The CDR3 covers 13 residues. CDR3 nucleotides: TGTGCCAGCAGCTTGGCTGGCTGGCAGACCCAGTACTTC. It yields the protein CASSLAGWQTQYF.

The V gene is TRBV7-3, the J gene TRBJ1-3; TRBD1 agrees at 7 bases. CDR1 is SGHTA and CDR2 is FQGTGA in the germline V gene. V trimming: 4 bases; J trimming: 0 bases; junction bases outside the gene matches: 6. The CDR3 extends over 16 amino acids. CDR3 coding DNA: TGTGCCAGCAGCTGGGACAGTTCCGACTCTGGAAACACCATATATTTT. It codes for CASSWDSSDSGNTIYF.

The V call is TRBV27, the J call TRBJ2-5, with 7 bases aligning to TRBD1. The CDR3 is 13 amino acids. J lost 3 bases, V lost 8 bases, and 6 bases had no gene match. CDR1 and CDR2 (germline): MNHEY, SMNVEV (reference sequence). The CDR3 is CASRRTGEETQYF. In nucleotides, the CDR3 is TGTGCCAGCCGTCGCACAGGGGAAGAGACCCAGTACTTC.

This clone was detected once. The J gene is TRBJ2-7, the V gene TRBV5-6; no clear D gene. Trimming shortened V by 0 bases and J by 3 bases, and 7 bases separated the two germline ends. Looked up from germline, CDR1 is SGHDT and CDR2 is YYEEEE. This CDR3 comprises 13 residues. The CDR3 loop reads CASSLVLGYEQYF. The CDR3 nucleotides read TGTGCCAGCAGCTTGGTCTTAGGCTACGAGCAGTACTTC.

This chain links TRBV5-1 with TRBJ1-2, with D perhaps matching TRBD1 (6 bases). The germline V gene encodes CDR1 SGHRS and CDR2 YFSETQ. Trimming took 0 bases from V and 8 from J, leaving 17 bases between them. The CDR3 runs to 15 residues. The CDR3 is CASSLVDIQGDGYTF. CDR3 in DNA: TGCGCCAGCAGCTTGGTTGATATACAGGGCGACGGCTACACCTTC.

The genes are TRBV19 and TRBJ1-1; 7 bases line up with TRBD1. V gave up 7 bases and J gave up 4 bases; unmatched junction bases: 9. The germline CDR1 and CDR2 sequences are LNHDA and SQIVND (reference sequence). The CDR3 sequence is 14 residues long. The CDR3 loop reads CASTLTGIGTEAFF. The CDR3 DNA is TGTGCCAGTACCCTGACAGGGATAGGCACTGAAGCTTTCTTT.